Below, 31 T cell receptor beta chains from the same sample are listed, as sequenced in a study of shared clonotypes between healthy human individuals. Using immunoSEQ multiplex PCR, the repertoire was profiled, and TCRdb retains in-frame clones only, with some absent. This sample has some 1,600,000 clones, with approximately 98% found just once. Sample: naive CD4+ T cells sorted from blood. Subset here: CD45RA+ positively selected. Receptors were obtained from a man younger than 40 in good health.

V is TRBV27 and J is TRBJ2-7; D may be TRBD2 (6 bases). Per germline, CDR1 MNHEY and CDR2 SMNVEV (reference sequence). The CDR3 length is 14 residues. Trimming left V 2 bases short and J 2 bases short, with 10 bases between. The CDR3: CASSLKRAAYEQYF. CDR3 coding DNA: TGTGCCAGCAGTTTAAAGCGGGCAGCCTACGAGCAGTACTTC.

The chain uses TRBV5-4 and TRBJ2-7, with TRBD2 identical over 7 bases. The CDR3 contains 16 residues. Per germline, CDR1 SGHNT and CDR2 YYREEE (reference sequence). J lost 2 bases, V lost 0 bases, and 8 bases had no gene match. CDR3: CASSLATGGRPYEQYF. The CDR3 coding sequence is TGTGCCAGCAGCTTGGCTACGGGAGGAAGGCCCTACGAGCAGTACTTC.

Regarding this clone: The sample holds other DNA sequences that translate to the same CDR3. V is TRBV2 and J is TRBJ1-5; no clear D gene. Between the trimmed V and J ends, which lost 6 bases and 0 bases, there was a span of 6 bases. This CDR3 is 13 amino acids long. Per germline, CDR1 SNHLY and CDR2 FYNNEI. The CDR3 nucleotides are TGTGCCAGCAGCGCAGATAGCAATCAGCCCCAGCATTTT. Protein: CASSADSNQPQHF.

The chain links TRBV5-1 to TRBJ2-7; D call uncertain. Germline V gene lookup returns CDR1 SGHRS and CDR2 YFSETQ. CDR3 length: 15 residues. Between the trimmed V and J ends, which lost 1 base and 5 bases, there was a span of 16 bases. CDR3 sequence reads: CASSLLGLVGNEQYF. Written as DNA, the CDR3 is TGCGCCAGCAGCTTGTTAGGGCTGGTTGGCAACGAGCAGTACTTC. Full variable domain (remainder filled in from reference TRBV5-1 and TRBJ2-7): KAGVTQTPRYLIKTRGQQVTLSCSPISGHRSVSWYQQTPGQGLQFLFEYFSETQRNKGNFPGRFSGRQFSNSRSEMNVSTLELGDSALYLCASSLLGLVGNEQYFGPGTRLTVT.

The V gene is TRBV29-1, the J gene TRBJ1-2; possibly TRBD1 for D (5 bases). CDR3 length equals 15 residues. V lost 4 bases and J lost 8, with 23 bases in between. From germline, CDR1 is SQVTM and CDR2 ANQGSEA. CDR3 DNA: TGCAGCGTTGTGACTGACTTCCCGGGGACGCGAGGCTACACCTTC. The encoded protein is CSVVTDFPGTRGYTF.

V usage is TRBV4-3 and J usage is TRBJ2-6, with a weak D call TRBD2 (6 bases). The germline CDR1 and CDR2 sequences are LGHNA and YSLEER. The CDR3 length is 20 residues. With 7 bases removed from V and 2 bases from J, the gap between germline ends came to 27 bases. In nucleotides, the CDR3 is TGCGCCAGCACCCCCGATGCCCCGGGGGTTTTTAGCCCTGGGGCCAACGTCCTGACTTTC. This gives the protein CASTPDAPGVFSPGANVLTF.

The chain combines TRBV15 with TRBJ2-5; D may be TRBD2 (6 bases). The CDR3 length is 17 residues. Germline CDR1 LNHNV, CDR2 YYDKDF (reference sequence). The V end lost 1 base, the J end lost 0 bases, and 15 bases lay between the germline ends. The CDR3: CATSRGEAWRDQETQYF. The CDR3 bases are TGTGCCACCAGCAGAGGGGAGGCGTGGAGGGACCAAGAGACCCAGTACTTC. Using reference TRBV15 and TRBJ2-5 for the parts outside the CDR3, the full variable domain is DAMVIQNPRYQVTQFGKPVTLSCSQTLNHNVMYWYQQKSSQAPKLLFHYYDKDFNNEADTPDNFQSRRPNTSFCFLDIRSPGLGDTAMYLCATSRGEAWRDQETQYFGPGTRLLVL.

The chain joins TRBV7-9 to TRBJ1-2; 7 nucleotides line up with TRBD1. With V trimmed by 5 bases and J by 8 bases, 11 bases remained unmatched. The CDR3 is made up of 14 amino acids. CDR1 and CDR2 (germline): SEHNR, FQNEAQ (reference sequence). The CDR3 DNA follows: TGTGCCAGCAGCCGCAAACCAGGGGGAGACGGCTACACCTTC. Encoded protein: CASSRKPGGDGYTF.

In this sample, this clone turned up once. The V call is TRBV7-2, the J call TRBJ2-3; the D gene is possibly TRBD1 (6 bases). The CDR3 contains 14 residues. Germline CDR1 reads SGHTA; CDR2 reads FQGNSA. V lost 2 bases to trimming and J lost 3 bases, with 9 bases between them. The CDR3: CASSLNQGTDTQYF. The DNA for the CDR3 is TGTGCCAGCAGCTTAAATCAGGGGACAGATACGCAGTATTTT. The full variable domain, in which reference TRBV7-2 and TRBJ2-3 provide the parts outside the CDR3, is GAGVSQSPSNKVTEKGKDVELRCDPISGHTALYWYRQSLGQGLEFLIYFQGNSAPDKSGLPSDRFSAERTGGSVSTLTIQRTQQEDSAVYLCASSLNQGTDTQYFGPGTRLTVL.

The chain joins TRBV27 to TRBJ2-7; possibly TRBD1 for D (5 bases). The CDR3 spans 13 residues. Germline CDR1 is MNHEY and CDR2 is SMNVEV (reference sequence). Trimming removed 8 bases at V and 5 bases at J, with 16 bases between. The CDR3 region is CASLPLGAHEQYF. The CDR3 nucleotides read TGTGCCAGCCTCCCTCTTGGGGCCCACGAGCAGTACTTC.

The V gene is TRBV5-6, the J gene TRBJ2-1; 7 bases are shared with TRBD2. The V and J ends lost 5 bases and 2 bases, in that order; junction bases with no gene match: 7. The CDR3 covers 15 residues. Per germline, CDR1 SGHDT and CDR2 YYEEEE. The DNA for the CDR3 is TGTGCCAGCAGACCCGGGACTATGACCTACAATGAGCAGTTCTTC. Translation: CASRPGTMTYNEQFF.

The V call is TRBV28, the J call TRBJ2-7; 7 nucleotides line up with TRBD2. V trimming: 8 bases; J trimming: 2 bases; junction bases outside the gene matches: 6. Per the germline V gene, CDR1 is MDHEN and CDR2 is SYDVKM. This CDR3 is built from 13 residues. The DNA of the CDR3 is TGTGCCAGCTTTAGCGGGCTTCCCTACGAGCAGTACTTC. Translation gives CASFSGLPYEQYF.

The V and J genes are TRBV19 and TRBJ1-5; D perhaps matches TRBD1 (5 bases). V was shortened by 6 bases and J by 8 bases, with 17 bases between the two germline ends. The CDR3 covers 14 residues. Germline CDR1 reads LNHDA; CDR2 reads SQIVND (reference sequence). The CDR3 DNA sequence: TGTGCCAGTAGGAGAACAGGAGGTCCAAAGCCCCAGCATTTT. This gives the protein CASRRTGGPKPQHF.

V and J are TRBV5-1 and TRBJ2-2; 12 bases align to TRBD2. This CDR3 is built from 18 residues. V trimming: 0 bases; J trimming: 6 bases; junction bases outside the gene matches: 9. CDR1 is SGHRS and CDR2 is YFSETQ in the germline V gene. The CDR3 region is CASSLGLAGGPFSGELFF. The CDR3 nucleotides are TGCGCCAGCAGCTTGGGGCTAGCGGGAGGGCCGTTTTCCGGGGAGCTGTTTTTT.

This clone was picked up one time. V gene TRBV7-9 combines with J gene TRBJ2-1; TRBD2 aligns across 7 bases. This CDR3 is 17 amino acids long. Germline loops: CDR1 SEHNR, CDR2 FQNEAQ (reference sequence). V trimming: 0 bases; J trimming: 7 bases; junction bases outside the gene matches: 12. CDR3 DNA: TGTGCCAGCAGCTTAGCGCTAAGTGGGAGGGGTTCTAATGAGCAGTTCTTC. Amino acid sequence: CASSLALSGRGSNEQFF.

CDR3 nucleotides: TGTGCCTCTGAGCGGTCCGGGGATGAGCAGTTCTTC. This sequence encodes CASERSGDEQFF. V and J are TRBV21-1 and TRBJ2-1; whether TRBD2, the table's D call, matches the DNA was not checked. TRBV21-1 constitutes a pseudogene. This CDR3 is built from 12 residues.

J is TRBJ2-7 and V is TRBV5-1; 8 bases line up with TRBD1. There are 14 residues in the CDR3. Unmatched junction bases numbered 7, after V lost 4 bases and J lost 4 bases. CDR1 is SGHRS and CDR2 is YFSETQ in the germline V gene. The CDR3 here is CASSKTGVDYEQYF. The CDR3 bases are TGCGCCAGCAGCAAGACAGGGGTGGATTACGAGCAGTACTTC.

The gene calls are TRBV28 and TRBJ2-2, with TRBD2 as a possible D gene (7 bases). Germline CDR1 reads MDHEN; CDR2 reads SYDVKM. CDR3 length: 13 amino acids. V lost 5 bases, J lost 7 bases, and 11 bases lay in between. The CDR3 region is CASSQGGVGELFF. The CDR3 bases are TGTGCCAGCAGTCAAGGGGGGGTCGGGGAGCTGTTTTTT.

This chain uses TRBV9 with TRBJ1-3; D remains unclear. Looked up from germline, CDR1 is SGDLS and CDR2 is YYNGEE. The CDR3 has 14 amino acids. Trimming shortened V by 0 bases and J by 4 bases, and 8 bases separated the two germline ends. The CDR3 here is CASSVATAGNTIYF. The CDR3 DNA follows: TGTGCCAGCAGCGTAGCCACGGCCGGAAACACCATATATTTT. Together with reference TRBV9 and TRBJ1-3, the CDR3 gives the full variable domain: DSGVTQTPKHLITATGQRVTLRCSPRSGDLSVYWYQQSLDQGLQFLIQYYNGEERAKGNILERFSAQQFPDLHSELNLSSLELGDSALYFCASSVATAGNTIYFGEGSWLTVV.

The chain employs TRBV5-1 and TRBJ2-2, with D tentatively TRBD2 (5 bases). Germline values: CDR1 SGHRS, CDR2 YFSETQ. Trimming pared 4 bases from V and 6 bases from J, leaving 10 bases between. The CDR3 loop spans 13 amino acids. The CDR3, as DNA: TGCGCCAGCAGCGCCGGACTCCCCGGGGAGCTGTTTTTT. It specifies CASSAGLPGELFF.

This clone was observed a handful of times. V usage is TRBV7-9 and J usage is TRBJ2-7, with D possibly matching TRBD2 (6 bases). Germline V gene sequence: CDR1 SEHNR, CDR2 FQNEAQ (reference sequence). This CDR3 spans 15 amino acids. Trimming left V 3 bases short and J 4 bases short, with 16 bases between. The CDR3 loop is CASSLGGGPVYEQYF. CDR3 bases: TGTGCCAGCAGCTTGGGCGGAGGGCCGGTTTACGAGCAGTACTTC.

As for this clone: Within the sample, other DNA sequences also encode this same CDR3. The chain couples TRBV18 to TRBJ2-6; the D gene is possibly TRBD2 (5 bases). Germline CDR1 is KGHSH and CDR2 is LQKENI. This CDR3 has 16 amino acids. Deletions cut 2 bases from V and 1 base from J, with 9 bases between. CDR3 in DNA: TGTGCCAGCTCACCATTAGGAGGATCTGGGGCCAACGTCCTGACTTTC. Translation gives CASSPLGGSGANVLTF.

The V and J genes are TRBV5-4 and TRBJ2-7; tentative D call: TRBD2 (6 bases). Germline V gene lookup returns CDR1 SGHNT and CDR2 YYREEE (reference sequence). Trimming removed 1 base at V and 1 base at J, with 12 bases between. The length of the CDR3 is 15 residues. Here the CDR3 reads CASSLQSGRSYEQYF. The CDR3 bases are TGTGCCAGCAGCTTGCAAAGCGGGCGTTCCTACGAGCAGTACTTC.

The genes are TRBV5-1 and TRBJ2-1; D is undetermined. Per the germline V gene, CDR1 is SGHRS and CDR2 is YFSETQ. Trimming removed 0 bases at V and 1 base at J, with 8 bases between. The CDR3 totals 15 residues. The CDR3 is CASSLVDRSYNEQFF. In DNA, the CDR3 is TGCGCCAGCAGCTTGGTAGATCGGTCCTACAATGAGCAGTTCTTC.

The genes are TRBV19 and TRBJ2-5; 9 nucleotides align to TRBD1. This CDR3 has 17 residues. Per the germline V gene, CDR1 is LNHDA and CDR2 is SQIVND (reference sequence). V was clipped by 3 bases and J by 5 bases; unmatched bases: 13. The CDR3: CASSIRSTGGYEETQYF. In DNA form, the CDR3 reads TGTGCCAGTAGTATCCGGAGTACAGGGGGCTATGAGGAGACCCAGTACTTC. Filled out from reference TRBV19 and TRBJ2-5, the complete variable domain reads DGGITQSPKYLFRKEGQNVTLSCEQNLNHDAMYWYRQDPGQGLRLIYYSQIVNDFQKGDIAEGYSVSREKKESFPLTVTSAQKNPTAFYLCASSIRSTGGYEETQYFGPGTRLLVL.

This chain uses TRBV5-1 with TRBJ2-3, with D possibly being TRBD1 (5 bases). V was trimmed by 2 bases and J by 0 bases, leaving 13 bases between them. The CDR3 totals 16 residues. The V gene's germline CDR1 is SGHRS and CDR2 YFSETQ. The CDR3 sequence is CASSFTGVPSTDTQYF. The CDR3 DNA follows: TGCGCCAGCAGCTTTACAGGAGTACCTAGCACAGATACGCAGTATTTT.

The chain combines TRBV28 with TRBJ1-2; TRBD1 matches at 7 bases. V lost 6 bases and J lost 4; bases outside the gene matches: 5. CDR1 MDHEN and CDR2 SYDVKM come from the germline V gene. This CDR3 spans 13 amino acids. The CDR3 here is CASRMTGSYGYTF. The CDR3 DNA reads as TGTGCCAGCAGAATGACAGGGTCCTATGGCTACACCTTC.

V gene TRBV10-1 combines with J gene TRBJ2-2, with D uncertain. Germline V lookup: CDR1 WNHNN, CDR2 SYGVQD (reference sequence). The CDR3 has 16 residues. V gave up 0 bases and J gave up 1 base, with 9 bases separating them. The CDR3 DNA is TGCGCCAGCAGTGAGTCGGGTTTAGAGAACACCGGGGAGCTGTTTTTT. Translated, it gives CASSESGLENTGELFF.

The rearrangement links TRBV27 to TRBJ2-5; 11 nucleotides match TRBD2. Germline V gives CDR1 MNHEY, CDR2 SMNVEV (reference sequence). The V gene end was trimmed by 2 bases and the J gene end by 5 bases; junction bases not matched to a gene: 7. The CDR3 length is 16 residues. The DNA of the CDR3 is TGTGCCAGCAGTTTAGTTAGCGGGAGGGCGGGGGAGACCCAGTACTTC. Translated: CASSLVSGRAGETQYF.

The chain carries TRBV18 and TRBJ2-7; 8 nucleotides align to TRBD1. The CDR3 sequence is 16 residues long. J gave up 0 bases and V 2 bases, and 6 bases lay outside the gene matches. Germline values: CDR1 KGHSH, CDR2 LQKENI. This CDR3 is CASSPSRQGSSYEQYF. The CDR3 coding sequence is TGTGCCAGCTCACCATCAAGACAGGGGAGCTCCTACGAGCAGTACTTC.

Points on this clone: One end of the junction varies from germline; a read error may be responsible. V usage is TRBV5-1 and J usage is TRBJ2-1; 10 bases line up with TRBD1. The CDR3 sequence is 13 residues long. CDR1 is SGHRS, CDR2 YFSETQ, per germline. The chain's CDR3 is CASSSPGQGRPVF. In DNA form, the CDR3 reads TGCGCCAGCAGCTCTCCGGGACAGGGGCGCCCTGTCTTC.